This T cell receptor beta chain was sequenced for a study of CD8+ T cells in alopecia areata. CDR3 size: 12 residues. CDR1 SGHRS and CDR2 YFSETQ come from the germline V gene. With respect to this clone: Antigen specificity is unknown. Sequence at one end of the junction differs from germline and may be a read error.

Broader study findings: Only a single nonresponder existed, so baseline CD8+ expansion links stay unclear. Tofacitinib produced a significant decrease in scalp clonality and in expanded CD8+ clones among the top 100.

Treatment meaning: oral pan-JAK inhibitor, 5-10 mg twice daily. In each case, RNA was isolated and then reverse transcribed into cDNA as the sequencing template. Only in-frame clones appear in the TCRdb table, and some are missing; sequencing was by immunoSEQ multiplex PCR. The data contain about 150,000 clones, 45% to 60% of them singletons. The sequenced sample was CD8+ T cells sorted from blood, obtained at week 4, from a patient treated with tofacitinib. The J gene is TRBJ2-7, the V gene TRBV5-1, with D possibly being TRBD2 (6 bases). The clonotype was recovered from a human donor with alopecia areata. CDR3 residues: CASTRDSHEQYF. CDR3 DNA: TGCGCCAGCACAAGGGACTCCCACGAGCAGTACTTC.